This T cell receptor (beta chain) was sequenced for a study of molecular identifiers for immune sequencing clone quantification. About this clonotype: Antigen specificity is unknown. This may be a read error, as it is one base from a much larger clone.

TCRdb re-analysed the PCR reads in MiXCR, keeping a single row per CDR3 protein. Of more than 300,000 distinct CDR3 sequences in the sample, over 20% were seen once. Whole-study findings and limits: Investigators reportedly could detect spiked Jurkat TCR RNA from one cell among 950,000 or so naive cells.

Germline CDR1 reads SGHDT; CDR2 reads YYEEEE. The CDR3 consists of 13 residues. This rearrangement joins TRBV5-6 to TRBJ2-7; TRBD1 might be the D (5 bases). The TCR originated in a human donor in good health. Some libraries in this study had Jurkat cell RNA spiked in. Sequencing input: naive CD8+ T cells from blood, with Jurkat cell RNA spiked in. The subset denotes: FACS-sorted CD8+CD4-CCR7+CD45RA+ naive T cells. In DNA form, the CDR3 reads TGTGCCAGCAGCCCAGTAGGGGTAATCGAGCGGTACTTC. Its protein product is CASSPVGVIERYF.